These T cell receptor beta chains were read from a single sample in a study of B cell selection in AIRE deficiency. Profiling relied on immunoSEQ multiplex PCR, and the TCRdb table lists in-frame clones only, not all of them. Here the sample spans approximately 22,000 clones, 92% being singletons. What was sequenced was CD4+CD25+ Tregs sorted from PBMCs. These receptors were collected from a human donor in good health. The CDR3 runs from the conserved cysteine through the conserved F or W. Fields, in order: V gene, J gene, D gene, clone size, CDR3 DNA, CDR3 protein. The D gene is left open where the match is weak. Size values are once, few and many counts, or a class for expanded clones, and some rows have none.

V: TRBV27; J: TRBJ2-3; D: NA; size: NA; DNA: TGTGCCAGCAGTAGGAGGGGAAATACGCAGTATTTT; CDR3: CASSRRGNTQYF
V: TRBV2; J: TRBJ1-1; D: TRBD1; size: NA; DNA: TGTGCCAGCGGGGATCCTGACAGGGCTGAAGCTTTCTTT; CDR3: CASGDPDRAEAFF
V: TRBV30; J: TRBJ2-7; D: TRBD1; size: few; DNA: TGTGCCTGGGGGAAGACAGGGGGCAGATACGAGCAGTACTTC; CDR3: CAWGKTGGRYEQYF
V: TRBV18; J: TRBJ2-4; D: NA; size: NA; DNA: TGTGCCAGCTCACCACCGTACGACACGTACAAAAACATTCAGTACTTC; CDR3: CASSPPYDTYKNIQYF
V: TRBV6-1; J: TRBJ2-6; D: NA; size: NA; DNA: TGTGCCATCCTCAGCTCTGGGGCCAACGTCCTGACTTTC; CDR3: CAILSSGANVLTF
V: TRBV5-1; J: TRBJ2-3; D: NA; size: NA; DNA: TGCGCCAGCGCGGTTGGTCCGGGTCCACGTGAAGATACGCAGTATTTT; CDR3: CASAVGPGPREDTQYF
V: TRBV6-7; J: TRBJ2-6; D: NA; size: NA; DNA: TGTGCCAGCAGTCACGCACGGTATTTACAAAGTCGGGCCAACGTCCTGACTTTC; CDR3: CASSHARYLQSRANVLTF
V: TRBV5-1; J: TRBJ1-3; D: TRBD1; size: NA; DNA: TGCGCCAGCAGCTTTTTCTTAGCCGGGACAGGGGGCTCTGGAAACACCATATATTTT; CDR3: CASSFFLAGTGGSGNTIYF
V: TRBV9; J: TRBJ2-1; D: NA; size: NA; DNA: TGTGCCAGCAGCGCAATCAACAATGAGCAGTTCTTC; CDR3: CASSAINNEQFF
V: TRBV27; J: TRBJ2-5; D: TRBD2; size: NA; DNA: TGTGCCAGCAGTCGCCTGGGACTATCCCAAGAGACCCAGTACTTC; CDR3: CASSRLGLSQETQYF
V: TRBV7-9; J: TRBJ2-7; D: NA; size: NA; DNA: TGTGCCAGCAGCTTTTGGCCCGACAGAAGTCTTGACGAGCAGTACTTC; CDR3: CASSFWPDRSLDEQYF
V: TRBV2; J: TRBJ1-1; D: TRBD1; size: few; DNA: TGTGCCGGATTCGGACAGGGGAACACTGAAGCTTTCTTT; CDR3: CAGFGQGNTEAFF
V: TRBV28; J: TRBJ2-5; D: NA; size: NA; DNA: TGTGCCAGCAGCCCCCGGGGCCTACAACAAGAGACCCAGTACTTC; CDR3: CASSPRGLQQETQYF
V: TRBV2; J: TRBJ2-7; D: TRBD2; size: NA; DNA: TGTGCCAGCGTGAGACTAGCGGTCTACGAGCAGTACTTC; CDR3: CASVRLAVYEQYF
V: TRBV7-8; J: TRBJ2-5; D: NA; size: NA; DNA: TGTGCCAGCAGCCGTAATCAAGAGACCCAGTACTTC; CDR3: CASSRNQETQYF
V: TRBV5-4; J: TRBJ1-4; D: NA; size: NA; DNA: TGTGCCAGCAGCTTGGGGAATGAAAAACTGTTTTTT; CDR3: CASSLGNEKLFF
V: TRBV19; J: TRBJ2-6; D: NA; size: NA; DNA: TGTGCCAGTACCGACCTGATGAATGGGGCCAACGTCCTGACTTTC; CDR3: CASTDLMNGANVLTF
V: TRBV7-9; J: TRBJ2-1; D: TRBD2; size: once; DNA: TGTGCCAGCACCGACCCGGGACTAGCTATCGATGAGCAGTTCTTC; CDR3: CASTDPGLAIDEQFF
V: TRBV6-5; J: TRBJ1-4; D: NA; size: NA; DNA: TGTGCCAGCAGTAGGGCAGCAACTAATGAAAAACTGTTTTTT; CDR3: CASSRAATNEKLFF
V: TRBV29-1; J: TRBJ2-3; D: TRBD2; size: NA; DNA: TGCAGCGTTGGTCTCTCGGGGGGGCCCGGAGATACGCAGTATTTT; CDR3: CSVGLSGGPGDTQYF
V: TRBV7-2; J: TRBJ1-5; D: NA; size: NA; DNA: TGTGCCAGCAGCTCATCGCCGCACAGGGCTAGCAATCAGCCCCAGCATTTT; CDR3: CASSSSPHRASNQPQHF
V: TRBV7-8; J: TRBJ2-2; D: NA; size: NA; DNA: TGTGCCAGCAGCCGCACGGGAACAGGACAAAACACCGGGGAGCTGTTTTTT; CDR3: CASSRTGTGQNTGELFF
V: TRBV7-9; J: TRBJ2-3; D: NA; size: NA; DNA: TGTGCCAGCAGCCCCGGGGCAGCTACGCAGTATTTT; CDR3: CASSPGAATQYF
V: TRBV19; J: TRBJ1-4; D: TRBD1; size: NA; DNA: TGTGCCAGTAGGCCGGGACAGCGTAATGAAAAACTGTTTTTT; CDR3: CASRPGQRNEKLFF
V: TRBV6-1; J: TRBJ2-7; D: TRBD2; size: NA; DNA: TGTGCCAGCAGGACTAGCGGGAGGTACGAGCAGTACTTC; CDR3: CASRTSGRYEQYF
V: TRBV10-2; J: TRBJ2-1; D: NA; size: once; DNA: TGCGCCGGGGGAGAGAGCTCCTACAATGAGCAGTTCTTC; CDR3: CAGGESSYNEQFF
V: TRBV4-1; J: TRBJ2-1; D: NA; size: NA; DNA: TGCGCCAGCAGCCAAGTCTCTGGTGAGCAGTTCTTC; CDR3: CASSQVSGEQFF
V: TRBV6-5; J: TRBJ1-2; D: NA; size: NA; DNA: TGTGCCAGCAGTTCGTGGCCCCCGGCGAGGTATGGCTACACCTTC; CDR3: CASSSWPPARYGYTF
V: TRBV5-1; J: TRBJ2-5; D: TRBD2; size: NA; DNA: TGCGCCAGCAGTCTTGTATTACAGACTAGCGGGACATCGGCAAGTCGGACCCAGTACTTC; CDR3: CASSLVLQTSGTSASRTQYF
V: TRBV4-1; J: TRBJ2-1; D: NA; size: NA; DNA: TGCGCCAGCAGCCAAGACTCCGGGCCGGGTGGGTATGAGCAGTTCTTC; CDR3: CASSQDSGPGGYEQFF
V: TRBV6-1; J: TRBJ1-1; D: TRBD1; size: NA; DNA: TGTGCCAGCAGTGAAGCGCTGACAGGGGGCCAAGCTTTCTTT; CDR3: CASSEALTGGQAFF